These 14 T cell receptor beta chains were all obtained from the same sample, sequenced in a study of T cell changes during pregnancy in multiple sclerosis. TCRdb keeps only in-frame clones here, not all; method: immunoSEQ multiplex PCR. In the table there are under 45,000 clones, around 92% of which are singletons. This specimen was CD4+ T cells from peripheral blood mononuclear cells, taken in the second trimester of pregnancy. These receptors were collected from a female donor in good health, enrolled as a control in a pregnancy study.

The V call is TRBV9, the J call TRBJ1-5, with unresolved D. The CDR3 extends over 15 amino acids. V lost 0 bases, J lost 6 bases, and 13 bases lay in between. The germline gives CDR1 SGDLS, CDR2 YYNGEE. This CDR3 is CASSVEEASGQPQHF. CDR3 nucleotides: TGTGCCAGCAGCGTAGAAGAGGCCAGCGGTCAGCCCCAGCATTTT.

The gene calls are TRBV7-2 and TRBJ2-5, with TRBD2 identical over 13 bases. V gave up 5 bases and J gave up 4 bases; unmatched junction bases: 13. Per the germline V gene, CDR1 is SGHTA and CDR2 is FQGNSA. CDR3 length: 18 residues. The CDR3 loop is CASSDRTSGGAYGETQYF. The CDR3 DNA reads TGTGCCAGCAGCGATCGGACTAGCGGGGGCGCTTATGGAGAGACCCAGTACTTC.

V usage is TRBV4-1 and J usage is TRBJ2-7, with 7 nucleotides matching TRBD1. Germline CDR1 reads MGHRA; CDR2 reads YSYEKL. The CDR3 loop spans 14 amino acids. Trimming at V came to 4 bases and at J to 3 bases, leaving 6 bases not matched to a gene. CDR3 protein: CASSLRDSDYEQYF. In nucleotides, the CDR3 is TGCGCCAGCAGCCTCCGGGACAGTGACTACGAGCAGTACTTC.

This chain connects TRBV19 to TRBJ2-3, with unresolved D. Trimming shortened V by 6 bases and J by 0 bases, and 10 bases separated the two germline ends. The CDR3 length is 14 residues. Germline-derived CDR1 and CDR2 are LNHDA and SQIVND (reference sequence). The CDR3 protein is CASRHRASTDTQYF. The CDR3 DNA is TGTGCCAGTAGGCACAGAGCTAGCACAGATACGCAGTATTTT.

This clone was found a few times. The gene calls are TRBV19 and TRBJ2-2; D unresolved. Trimming stripped 5 bases from V and 2 bases from J, with 6 bases between. CDR3 size: 13 residues. Germline CDR1 LNHDA, CDR2 SQIVND (reference sequence). CDR3 coding DNA: TGTGCCAGTAGTTCCCAAAACACCGGGGAGCTGTTTTTT. This codes for CASSSQNTGELFF.

This chain uses TRBV14 with TRBJ1-2; D not resolved. There are 17 residues in the CDR3. Germline-derived CDR1 and CDR2 are SGHDN and FVKESK. V was pared by 0 bases and J by 8 bases, with 22 bases between. This chain's CDR3 is CASSQDTPQVGLYGYTF. The DNA of the CDR3 is TGTGCCAGCAGCCAAGACACACCGCAGGTTGGGTTGTACGGCTACACCTTC.

This clone showed up just a few times. The rearrangement links TRBV2 to TRBJ1-6; D may be TRBD1 (6 bases). The V end lost 0 bases, the J end lost 10 bases, and 10 bases lay between the germline ends. The V gene's germline CDR1 is SNHLY and CDR2 FYNNEI. The CDR3 contains 14 residues. The CDR3 DNA reads TGTGCCAGCAGTGAAGCCAGAGGGGGATCACCCCTCCACTTT. It encodes CASSEARGGSPLHF.

The rearrangement links TRBV7-2 to TRBJ1-1; D not resolved. V was trimmed by 2 bases and J by 5 bases, leaving 6 bases between them. In germline, CDR1 is SGHTA, CDR2 FQGNSA. This CDR3 is 12 amino acids long. CDR3 DNA: TGTGCCAGCAGCTTAAGGAGGACTGAAGCTTTCTTT. This sequence encodes CASSLRRTEAFF. Based on the CDR3 plus reference TRBV7-2 and TRBJ1-1, the full variable domain is GAGVSQSPSNKVTEKGKDVELRCDPISGHTALYWYRQSLGQGLEFLIYFQGNSAPDKSGLPSDRFSAERTGGSVSTLTIQRTQQEDSAVYLCASSLRRTEAFFGQGTRLTVV.

The gene calls are TRBV7-2 and TRBJ2-1; 11 bases map to TRBD2. Per the germline V gene, CDR1 is SGHTA and CDR2 is FQGNSA. The length of the CDR3 is 16 residues. V lost 1 base to trimming and J lost 11 bases; unmatched junction nucleotides: 10. CDR3 loop: CASSLGRLAGIQKQFF. The CDR3 DNA reads TGTGCCAGCAGCTTAGGCCGACTAGCGGGGATACAAAAGCAGTTCTTC.

The chain combines TRBV13 with TRBJ2-3; 10 positions agree with TRBD2. The CDR3 spans 16 residues. Trimming took 5 bases from V and 9 from J; bases not matched to a gene: 14. Germline V gene lookup returns CDR1 PRHDT and CDR2 FYEKMQ (reference sequence). The CDR3 protein is CASSTRTSGGSETQYF. The CDR3 DNA reads as TGTGCCAGCAGCACCAGGACTAGCGGTGGTTCGGAAACGCAGTATTTT.

The rearrangement uses TRBV11-2 and TRBJ1-1, with 8 bases matching TRBD1. J was trimmed by 5 bases and V by 6 bases; bases with no gene match: 8. Germline V CDR1 and CDR2: SGHAT, FQNNGV. This CDR3 has 14 residues. For the CDR3, the DNA is TGTGCCAGCAGAAGGGACAGGACTGAGACTGAAGCTTTCTTT. Protein product: CASRRDRTETEAFF.

Turning to this clone: At one end the junction does not follow the germline gene, possibly because of a read error. This chain links TRBV30 with TRBJ2-2; TRBD1 matches 10 bases. From germline, CDR1 is GTSNPN and CDR2 SVGIG (reference sequence). This CDR3 is 16 amino acids long. CDR3: CAWRATGTGEHRGAVF. The CDR3 bases are TGTGCCTGGAGAGCAACCGGGACAGGGGAACACCGGGGAGCTGTTTTT.

The chain employs TRBV27 and TRBJ2-7, with a possible D match to TRBD1 (6 bases). V was shortened by 1 base and J by 7 bases, with 8 bases between the two germline ends. The CDR3 runs 12 residues. From germline, CDR1 is MNHEY and CDR2 SMNVEV (reference sequence). CDR3 region: CASSLLGGEQYF. CDR3 sequence (DNA): TGTGCCAGCAGTTTATTAGGGGGAGAGCAGTACTTC.

The chain has TRBV5-4 and TRBJ2-5, with D possibly matching TRBD2 (6 bases). This CDR3 comprises 14 residues. V dropped 1 base and J dropped 4 bases, with 11 bases sitting between them. Germline V gene sequence: CDR1 SGHNT, CDR2 YYREEE (reference sequence). In DNA, the CDR3 is TGTGCCAGCAGCTTGATCGGGAGTCGAGAGACCCAGTACTTC. As protein: CASSLIGSRETQYF. Together with reference TRBV5-4 and TRBJ2-5, the CDR3 gives the full variable domain: ETGVTQSPTHLIKTRGQQVTLRCSSQSGHNTVSWYQQALGQGPQFIFQYYREEENGRGNFPPRFSGLQFPNYSSELNVNALELDDSALYLCASSLIGSRETQYFGPGTRLLVL.